What follows are 10 T cell receptor beta chains derived from one specimen sequenced in a study of shared clonotypes between healthy human individuals. The data were produced by immunoSEQ multiplex PCR, yet TCRdb's version contains in-frame clones alone and is incomplete. This sample carries about 1.5 million clones, roughly 96% of them seen once, and the ten largest clones take approximately 1.1%. The specimen was naive CD4+ T cells sorted from blood. The sample's subset: CD45RA+ positively selected. These receptor sequences come from a man younger than 40 in good health.

This clone appeared once. The chain joins TRBV9 to TRBJ2-7; tentative D call: TRBD2 (7 bases). V lost 0 bases, J lost 2 bases, and 27 bases lay in between. The length of the CDR3 is 20 residues. CDR1 and CDR2 (germline): SGDLS, YYNGEE. The CDR3 DNA follows: TGTGCCAGCAGCGTAGGAGAACAGGGTTGGTGGGAGGGCCGAACCTACGAGCAGTACTTC. Translating it yields CASSVGEQGWWEGRTYEQYF. Full variable domain (remainder filled in from reference TRBV9 and TRBJ2-7): DSGVTQTPKHLITATGQRVTLRCSPRSGDLSVYWYQQSLDQGLQFLIQYYNGEERAKGNILERFSAQQFPDLHSELNLSSLELGDSALYFCASSVGEQGWWEGRTYEQYFGPGTRLTVT.

The chain carries TRBV27 and TRBJ2-7; 7 bases fit TRBD2. The CDR3 is 15 residues long. The germline gives CDR1 MNHEY, CDR2 SMNVEV (reference sequence). V trimming: 5 bases; J trimming: 2 bases; junction bases outside the gene matches: 9. The CDR3 spells CASSGRLAQTYEQYF. As DNA, the CDR3 is TGTGCCAGCAGTGGGCGACTAGCCCAAACCTACGAGCAGTACTTC.

The rearrangement joins TRBV5-5 to TRBJ1-2; 8 bases are shared with TRBD1. CDR1 is SGHKS, CDR2 YYEKEE, per germline (reference sequence). Trimming removed 0 bases from V and 5 bases from J; junction bases left unmatched: 9. The CDR3 spans 16 residues. The CDR3: CASSLAQGAVVYGYTF. Here the CDR3 DNA reads TGTGCCAGCAGCTTGGCCCAGGGGGCTGTGGTATATGGCTACACCTTC.

The rearrangement uses TRBV10-2 and TRBJ1-1; D is unresolved. This CDR3 is 14 amino acids long. Trimming stripped 3 bases from V and 3 bases from J, with 11 bases between. Germline V lookup: CDR1 WSHSY, CDR2 SAAADI. The DNA of the CDR3 is TGCGCCAGCAGTGAACTGGGAACCTACACTGAAGCTTTCTTT. It codes for CASSELGTYTEAFF.

The chain combines TRBV19 with TRBJ1-2, with TRBD1 matching 7 bases. This CDR3 contains 14 residues. J was trimmed by 0 bases and V by 7 bases; bases with no gene match: 5. Germline CDR1 is LNHDA and CDR2 is SQIVND (reference sequence). DNA for the CDR3: TGTGCCAGTACCAGACAGGGAACTAACTATGGCTACACCTTC. Translating it yields CASTRQGTNYGYTF.

On this clone itself: Other DNA variants within this sample encode the same CDR3. The chain combines TRBV5-1 with TRBJ1-1; D call uncertain. CDR3 length equals 13 residues. V lost 3 bases and J lost 1, with 7 bases in between. Germline V lookup: CDR1 SGHRS, CDR2 YFSETQ. The CDR3 coding sequence is TGCGCCAGCAGCTCCACGGGGAACACTGAAGCTTTCTTT. Its protein is CASSSTGNTEAFF.

This clone occurred once. This chain joins TRBV5-6 and TRBJ2-1; 11 bases line up with TRBD2. V shed 5 bases and J 6 bases; nucleotides not matched to a gene: 10. CDR3 size: 16 residues. Per germline, CDR1 SGHDT and CDR2 YYEEEE. The CDR3 protein is CASRLRGLAGFNEQFF. The CDR3 coding sequence is TGTGCCAGCAGACTGCGAGGACTAGCGGGTTTCAATGAGCAGTTCTTC.

The chain recombines TRBV19 with TRBJ2-1; D possibly corresponds to TRBD2 (5 bases). Germline CDR1 is LNHDA and CDR2 is SQIVND (reference sequence). V was shortened by 4 bases and J by 6 bases, with 13 bases between the two germline ends. The CDR3 is made up of 14 amino acids. The CDR3 reads CASSTGSRGNEQFF. The CDR3 coding sequence is TGTGCCAGTAGTACTGGGTCTCGGGGCAATGAGCAGTTCTTC.

The chain uses TRBV10-3 and TRBJ2-2; D gene uncertain. V was clipped by 6 bases and J by 0 bases, with 11 bases between them. The germline gives CDR1 ENHRY, CDR2 SYGVKD. The CDR3 has 15 residues. The CDR3 loop is CAIRETLANTGELFF. CDR3 coding DNA: TGTGCCATCAGGGAAACACTCGCGAACACCGGGGAGCTGTTTTTT.

The genes are TRBV6-1 and TRBJ2-7; no reliable D call. The CDR3 loop spans 13 amino acids. Germline values: CDR1 MNHNS, CDR2 SASEGT. V lost 3 bases, J lost 4 bases, and 10 bases lay in between. CDR3 coding DNA: TGTGCCAGCAGTGAGGGCCAAAATTACGAGCAGTACTTC. This encodes CASSEGQNYEQYF.